This TCR beta chain is drawn from a study of T cell responses to AZD1222 COVID-19 vaccine (dated by TCRdb to about 2021). Some background on the complete study: AZD1222 recipients with second doses at about 4 weeks or about 12 weeks were pooled, because spike-specific TCR depth and breadth did not differ between schedules. Enrollment into the trials was organized by age into subgroups of 18-55, 56-69 and 70-plus years, and those subgroups contained roughly 140, 27 and 60 TCR-sequenced participants, respectively. A total of just over 230 trial participants underwent TCR sequencing, of whom roughly 210 had received two doses of AZD1222 and around 26 had received two doses of the MenACWY control vaccine.

The paper as a whole reports these results and caveats: Because no day 14 peak-response samples were available, the repertoires could be characterized only after the peak T cell response. After two AZD1222 doses, spike-specific TCR breadth and depth were significantly higher than at day 0 and than in MenACWY recipients. The 56-69-year group was small, and its depth increase did not reach significance, likely because of low power. CD4 TCRs associated with the vaccine covered the entire spike protein, and the dominant responses were in regions 160-218 and 743-854. Nearly half of unique spike-specific TCRs reportedly recognized epitopes outside regions mutated in the B.1.351 and B.1.1.7 variants. Conclusions about previously exposed vaccinees were limited because only six or seven AZD1222 recipients were SARS-CoV-2 seropositive at baseline. Most participants were white British and females outnumbered males, and the authors suggested that clonal diversity may have been underestimated.

As for this clone: Which antigen it targets is not known. Base qualities are not provided; no much larger clone lies one nucleotide away.

The sample's time point label, in plain terms: baseline before first vaccination. The vaccinee samples were drawn from two UK trials, COV001 and COV002, one of which was a single-blind randomized controlled phase 2/3 trial testing AZD1222 (ChAdOx1 nCoV-19) in healthy adults. For TCRbeta chain sequencing, PBMC samples from trial participants were taken at day 0 and at day 28 after the second dose. The CDR3 regions of human TCRbeta chains were analyzed by immunosequencing. The authors processed their data as follows. TCRs in the repertoires were matched against a reference library of SARS-CoV-2-specific TCRs that had been generated with the MIRA antigen-specificity platform. Breadth meant the fraction of unique TCRs that were SARS-CoV-2-associated, whereas depth meant the fraction of total T cells that were SARS-CoV-2-associated. Each spike-specific TCR was assigned to its reactive spike region and to a CD4 or CD8 class using the MIRA data. Log10-transformed breadth and depth values were compared by one-way ANOVA with Sidak's multiple comparisons tests. As stored in TCRdb, this immuneACCESS dataset retains in-frame rearrangements with V and J assigned. A fraction of the clones does not appear; measured against another copy, unresolved V genes explain less than half of the discrepancy, and the remainder lacks a known reason. The V and J calls and clone size are taken from that table; D and trimming were inferred from the DNA. For this sample there are about 94,000 clones; about 88% appear just once. Less than 15% of the sample goes to the ten largest clones.

Sequencing used peripheral blood, obtained on day 0 of AZD1222 vaccination. The receptor was isolated from an adult in good health.

The CDR3 reads as follows: CAWGIGTGPYEQYF. Here is the DNA: TGTGCCTGGGGGATCGGGACAGGACCCTACGAGCAGTACTTC. The chain is assembled from TRBV30 and TRBJ2-7, and TRBD1 aligns with 8 junction nucleotides. Ends trimmed: V by 5 bases, J by 2 bases; bases unmatched to a gene: 8. The germline V gene encodes CDR1 GTSNPN and CDR2 SVGIG (reference sequence). The CDR3 runs 14 amino acids, cysteine and phenylalanine included. Just the 42-base CDR3 DNA is kept, in frame starting at base 1.